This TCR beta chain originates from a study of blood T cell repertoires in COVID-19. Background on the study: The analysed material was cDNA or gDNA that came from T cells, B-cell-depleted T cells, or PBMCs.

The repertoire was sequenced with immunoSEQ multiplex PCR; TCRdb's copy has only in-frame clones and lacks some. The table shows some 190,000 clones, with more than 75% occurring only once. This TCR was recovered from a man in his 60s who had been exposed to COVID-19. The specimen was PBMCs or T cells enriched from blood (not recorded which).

For the CDR3, the DNA is TGTGCCAGCAGCTTGGCCCGTTCTGGGGCCAACGTCCTGACTTTC. Translated, it gives CASSLARSGANVLTF. The rearrangement uses TRBV5-4 and TRBJ2-6, with D unresolved. The germline V gene has CDR1 SGHNT and CDR2 YYREEE (reference sequence). V lost 0 bases and J 1 base, leaving 5 bases between the germline ends. The CDR3 loop spans 15 amino acids.